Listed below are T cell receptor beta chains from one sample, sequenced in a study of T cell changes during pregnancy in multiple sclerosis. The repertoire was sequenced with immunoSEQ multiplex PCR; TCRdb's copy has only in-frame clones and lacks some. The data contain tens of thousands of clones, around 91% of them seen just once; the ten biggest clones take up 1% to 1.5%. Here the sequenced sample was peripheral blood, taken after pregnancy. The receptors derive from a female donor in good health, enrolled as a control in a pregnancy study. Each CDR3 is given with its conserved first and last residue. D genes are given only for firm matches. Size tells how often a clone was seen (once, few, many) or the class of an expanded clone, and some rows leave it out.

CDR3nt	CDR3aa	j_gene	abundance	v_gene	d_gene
TGTGCCAGCTTAATGGGGCGGTCTAGCACAGATACGCAGTATTTT	CASLMGRSSTDTQYF	TRBJ2-3	.	TRBV7-2	.
TGTGCCAGCCGTAACTCGGCAAACTCTGGAAACACCATATATTTT	CASRNSANSGNTIYF	TRBJ1-3	.	TRBV6-5	.
TGTGCCAGCAGATCCAGGCAGGGGAACGGCTACACCTTC	CASRSRQGNGYTF	TRBJ1-2	.	TRBV6-6	.
TGTGCCAGCAGCCGGCTTATGTCAGGGCTTGGCGAGACCCAGTACTTC	CASSRLMSGLGETQYF	TRBJ2-5	.	TRBV7-6	.
TGTGCCAGCAACCCGGACAGGATGAACACTGAAGCTTTCTTT	CASNPDRMNTEAFF	TRBJ1-1	.	TRBV2	TRBD1
TGTGCCAGCAGCTTCCGACAGGGGGCAGCGAACACCGGGGAGCTGTTTTTT	CASSFRQGAANTGELFF	TRBJ2-2	many	TRBV7-6	TRBD1
TGTGCCAGCAACAGGGCCTACGAGCAGTACTTC	CASNRAYEQYF	TRBJ2-7	.	TRBV6-1	.
TGTGCCAGCAGTTTCGGACAGGGGATTAACGGCTACACCTTC	CASSFGQGINGYTF	TRBJ1-2	.	TRBV27	TRBD1
TGTGCCAGCAGCGCCGGACTAGCGGGGGGGAATGTGAATGAGCAGTTCTTC	CASSAGLAGGNVNEQFF	TRBJ2-1	.	TRBV7-6	TRBD2
TGTGCCAGCAGGAAGGAGAGACTAGCGGGGCCTCGGGAGCAGTTCTTC	CASRKERLAGPREQFF	TRBJ2-1	.	TRBV7-9	TRBD2
TGTGCCAGCAGCTTAGATGCAGGGTTGGTTGGCTACACCTTC	CASSLDAGLVGYTF	TRBJ1-2	.	TRBV7-2	.
TGTGCCAGCAGCCCGGAGGGGACAGTACCTAACTATGGCTACACCTTC	CASSPEGTVPNYGYTF	TRBJ1-2	.	TRBV11-3	TRBD1
TGTGCCAGCGGTGGGGGGGCTGGGGCCAACGTCCTGACTTTC	CASGGGAGANVLTF	TRBJ2-6	.	TRBV27	TRBD2
TGTGCCAGCAGCCCTAACCCTAGCGGGGCCTACGAGCAGTACTTC	CASSPNPSGAYEQYF	TRBJ2-7	.	TRBV9	TRBD2
TGTGCCAGCAGTTCGGGACAAGTCTATGGCTACACCTTC	CASSSGQVYGYTF	TRBJ1-2	.	TRBV6-5	.
TGTGCCAGCAGCTTAGTTGAGGTCAGCTCTGGAAACACCATATATTTT	CASSLVEVSSGNTIYF	TRBJ1-3	.	TRBV7-2	.